This is a list of T cell receptor beta chains from one sample in a study of shared clonotypes between healthy human individuals. Sequencing used immunoSEQ multiplex PCR; TCRdb keeps in-frame clones, though not all of them. The profile shows roughly 1 million clones, approximately 80% of them singletons. The sequencing sample was made of memory CD4+ T cells from PBMCs. The receptors here all came from a young man in good health. Some clones in this sample may be carry-over from other donors' samples. CDR3s leave out the opening cysteine and the closing phenylalanine or tryptophan. D genes are given only for firm matches.

v_gene: TRBV6-6
d_gene: NA
j_gene: TRBJ1-3
len: 12
CDR3aa: ASSPPGSGNTIY

v_gene: TRBV4-1
d_gene: TRBD2
j_gene: TRBJ2-3
len: 15
CDR3aa: ASSQKGLAASTDTQY

v_gene: TRBV9
d_gene: TRBD2
j_gene: TRBJ2-3
len: 14
CDR3aa: ASSVGIAGGPDTQY

v_gene: TRBV18
d_gene: TRBD1
j_gene: TRBJ2-1
len: 12
CDR3aa: ASSPDRVDNEQF

v_gene: TRBV7-9
d_gene: NA
j_gene: TRBJ1-4
len: 15
CDR3aa: ASSLRAGSGRDEKLF

v_gene: TRBV30
d_gene: TRBD1
j_gene: TRBJ2-7
len: 13
CDR3aa: AWRGAGTGIYEQY

v_gene: TRBV7-3
d_gene: NA
j_gene: TRBJ1-2
len: 13
CDR3aa: ASSLTERANYGYT

v_gene: TRBV2
d_gene: TRBD2
j_gene: TRBJ2-5
len: 12
CDR3aa: ASRPSSGRKTQY

v_gene: TRBV28
d_gene: NA
j_gene: TRBJ2-3
len: 12
CDR3aa: ASSLSIAVDTQY

v_gene: TRBV19
d_gene: NA
j_gene: TRBJ1-1
len: 13
CDR3aa: ASSPSWTVNTEAF

v_gene: TRBV15
d_gene: NA
j_gene: TRBJ1-5
len: 12
CDR3aa: ATSRGGTNQPQH

v_gene: TRBV7-2
d_gene: NA
j_gene: TRBJ1-5
len: 11
CDR3aa: ASSLVGNQPQH

v_gene: TRBV6-5
d_gene: TRBD1
j_gene: TRBJ1-2
len: 12
CDR3aa: ASRGDRGLGGYT

v_gene: TRBV2
d_gene: NA
j_gene: TRBJ1-5
len: 10
CDR3aa: ASSEADQPQH

v_gene: TRBV6-1
d_gene: TRBD1
j_gene: TRBJ1-2
len: 13
CDR3aa: ASSQNPQGGYGYT

v_gene: TRBV5-6
d_gene: TRBD2
j_gene: TRBJ2-3
len: 14
CDR3aa: ASSLTGREKTDTQY

v_gene: TRBV18
d_gene: NA
j_gene: TRBJ1-1
len: 11
CDR3aa: ASSPTMNTEAF

v_gene: TRBV19
d_gene: NA
j_gene: TRBJ2-3
len: 13
CDR3aa: ASSRWPASTDTQY

v_gene: TRBV19
d_gene: NA
j_gene: TRBJ2-5
len: 11
CDR3aa: ASSWNSQETQY

v_gene: TRBV2
d_gene: NA
j_gene: TRBJ1-2
len: 9
CDR3aa: ASSASYGYT

v_gene: TRBV4-1
d_gene: TRBD1
j_gene: TRBJ2-5
len: 13
CDR3aa: ASSQPVRDRETQY

v_gene: TRBV7-9
d_gene: NA
j_gene: TRBJ1-4
len: 12
CDR3aa: ASSLGAGNEKLF

v_gene: TRBV19
d_gene: TRBD1
j_gene: TRBJ1-2
len: 13
CDR3aa: ASSLGLQGAAGYT

v_gene: TRBV6-1
d_gene: NA
j_gene: TRBJ2-7
len: 12
CDR3aa: ASSEVPGPYEQY

v_gene: TRBV5-1
d_gene: TRBD2
j_gene: TRBJ2-7
len: 14
CDR3aa: ASSPNPTSGAYEQY

v_gene: TRBV29-1
d_gene: NA
j_gene: TRBJ1-4
len: 12
CDR3aa: SVSDRSDNEKLF

v_gene: TRBV19
d_gene: NA
j_gene: TRBJ1-2
len: 14
CDR3aa: ASSIFPYSTSDGYT

v_gene: TRBV11-2
d_gene: TRBD2
j_gene: TRBJ2-5
len: 14
CDR3aa: ASSPPRGAVGETQY

v_gene: TRBV5-1
d_gene: NA
j_gene: TRBJ2-2
len: 11
CDR3aa: ASSLQGAGELF

v_gene: TRBV28
d_gene: NA
j_gene: TRBJ1-2
len: 11
CDR3aa: ASRTGGRYGYT

v_gene: TRBV18
d_gene: NA
j_gene: TRBJ1-3
len: 13
CDR3aa: ASSPPDYSGNTIY

v_gene: TRBV7-2
d_gene: NA
j_gene: TRBJ1-2
len: 11
CDR3aa: ASSLGGGVGYT

v_gene: TRBV7-2
d_gene: TRBD1
j_gene: TRBJ1-1
len: 13
CDR3aa: ASSLAGQGNTEAF

v_gene: TRBV13
d_gene: TRBD2
j_gene: TRBJ2-6
len: 14
CDR3aa: ASSLSGTSGANVLT

v_gene: TRBV10-3
d_gene: TRBD1
j_gene: TRBJ2-7
len: 15
CDR3aa: AISESLPGQGSYEQY

v_gene: TRBV19
d_gene: NA
j_gene: TRBJ1-3
len: 13
CDR3aa: ASSTIPGNGNTIY